This T cell receptor (beta chain) was documented in a study of cytomegalovirus exposure and HLA in healthy donors. V lost 4 bases, J lost 1 base, and 16 bases lay in between. Germline CDR1 reads MGHRA; CDR2 reads YSYEKL. The CDR3 extends over 16 amino acids. Some clones are missing from TCRdb's copy, which holds only in-frame ones; the method was immunoSEQ multiplex PCR. The sample lists 140,000 or so clones; approximately 91% were seen once. The source is a man aged 18 to 30 in good health and CMV-seronegative. The source material was PBMCs. This chain uses TRBV4-1 with TRBJ2-5; a possible D gene is TRBD2 (5 bases). The CDR3 protein is CASSPFGLGSQETQYF. In nucleotides, the CDR3 is TGCGCCAGCAGCCCTTTCGGACTGGGAAGCCAAGAGACCCAGTACTTC.